The entry that follows covers one T cell receptor (beta chain) sequence. The antigen is not known. This specimen belongs to a study of OX40 agonist ivuxolimab in advanced cancers. General study results and limits: Some nonresponders also had low normalized T-cell clonal expansion.

The assay was immunoSEQ multiplex PCR, and TCRdb's table has in-frame clones only and misses some. This sample yields about 69,000 clones, of which about 93% are seen a single time; roughly 6% belongs to the top ten. The CDR3 loop spans 14 amino acids. V lost 0 bases to trimming and J lost 4 bases, with 9 bases between them. The germline CDR1 and CDR2 sequences are SGDLS and YYNGEE. The sequence derives from an adult with an advanced solid tumor such as melanoma, head and neck, liver or kidney cancer. The V gene is TRBV9, the J gene TRBJ2-3, with D perhaps matching TRBD1 or TRBD2 (5 bases each). The sequences come from CD4+ or CD8+ T cells sorted from blood, collected in a trial of the OX40 agonist ivuxolimab. CDR3 protein: CASSVGGGADTQYF. The CDR3 region has the DNA TGTGCCAGCAGCGTAGGTGGGGGAGCAGATACGCAGTATTTT.